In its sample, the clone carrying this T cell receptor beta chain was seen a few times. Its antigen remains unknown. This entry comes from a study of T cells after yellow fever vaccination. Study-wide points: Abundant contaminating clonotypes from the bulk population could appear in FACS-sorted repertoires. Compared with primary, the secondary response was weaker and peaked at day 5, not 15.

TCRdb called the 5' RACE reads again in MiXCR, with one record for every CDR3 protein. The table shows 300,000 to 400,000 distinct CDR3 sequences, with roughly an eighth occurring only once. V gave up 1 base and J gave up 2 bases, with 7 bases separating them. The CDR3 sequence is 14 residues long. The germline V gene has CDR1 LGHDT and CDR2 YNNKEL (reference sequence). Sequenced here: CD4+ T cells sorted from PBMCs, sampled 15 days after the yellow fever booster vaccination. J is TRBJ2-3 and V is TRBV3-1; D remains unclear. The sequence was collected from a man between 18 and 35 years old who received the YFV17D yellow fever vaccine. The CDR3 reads CASSQAYSTDTQYF. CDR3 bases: TGTGCCAGCAGCCAAGCTTACTCCACAGATACGCAGTATTTT.